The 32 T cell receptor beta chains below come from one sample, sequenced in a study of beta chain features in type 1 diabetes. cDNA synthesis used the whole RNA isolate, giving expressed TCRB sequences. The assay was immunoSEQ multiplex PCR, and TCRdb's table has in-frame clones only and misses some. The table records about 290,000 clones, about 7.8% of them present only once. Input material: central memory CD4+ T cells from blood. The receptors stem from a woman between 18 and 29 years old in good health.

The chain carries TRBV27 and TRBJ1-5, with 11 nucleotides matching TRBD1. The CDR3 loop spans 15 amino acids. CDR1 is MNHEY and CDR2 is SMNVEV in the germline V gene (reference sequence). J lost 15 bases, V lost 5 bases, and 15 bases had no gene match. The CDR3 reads CASSPQGQGATKRHF. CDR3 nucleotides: TGTGCCAGCAGTCCCCAAGGACAGGGGGCTACAAAAAGGCATTTT.

CDR3 residues: CASSVAPQGDQPQHF. CDR3 in DNA: TGTGCCAGCAGCGTAGCTCCGCAGGGCGATCAGCCCCAGCATTTT. V is TRBV9 and J is TRBJ1-5; a weak D match, TRBD1 (5 bases). The CDR3 consists of 15 residues. V lost 0 bases and J 5 bases, leaving 12 bases between the germline ends. CDR1 is SGDLS and CDR2 is YYNGEE in the germline V gene.

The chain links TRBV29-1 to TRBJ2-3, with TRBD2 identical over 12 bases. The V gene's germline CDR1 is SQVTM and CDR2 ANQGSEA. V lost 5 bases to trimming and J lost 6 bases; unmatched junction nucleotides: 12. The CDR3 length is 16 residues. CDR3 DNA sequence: TGCAGCGTTCAAGGGCCGGGACTAGCGGGTCGGGATACGCAGTATTTT. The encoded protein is CSVQGPGLAGRDTQYF.

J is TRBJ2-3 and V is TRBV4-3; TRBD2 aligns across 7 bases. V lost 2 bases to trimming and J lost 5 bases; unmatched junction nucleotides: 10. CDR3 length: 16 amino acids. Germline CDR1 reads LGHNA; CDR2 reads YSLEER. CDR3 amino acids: CASSQSPGTTRDTQYF. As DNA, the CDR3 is TGCGCCAGCAGCCAATCACCCGGGACTACTCGAGATACGCAGTATTTT.

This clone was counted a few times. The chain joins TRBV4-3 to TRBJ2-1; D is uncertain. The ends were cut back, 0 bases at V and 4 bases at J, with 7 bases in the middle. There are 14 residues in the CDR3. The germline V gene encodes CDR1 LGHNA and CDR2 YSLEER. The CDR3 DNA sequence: TGCGCCAGCAGCCAAGATGTAAGGTACAATGAGCAGTTCTTC. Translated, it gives CASSQDVRYNEQFF.

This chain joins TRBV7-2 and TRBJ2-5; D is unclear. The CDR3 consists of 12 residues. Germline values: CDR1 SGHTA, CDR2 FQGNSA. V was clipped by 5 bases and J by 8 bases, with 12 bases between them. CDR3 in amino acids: CASSLSPSTQYF. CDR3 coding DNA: TGTGCCAGCAGCCTATCCCCCTCAACCCAGTACTTC.

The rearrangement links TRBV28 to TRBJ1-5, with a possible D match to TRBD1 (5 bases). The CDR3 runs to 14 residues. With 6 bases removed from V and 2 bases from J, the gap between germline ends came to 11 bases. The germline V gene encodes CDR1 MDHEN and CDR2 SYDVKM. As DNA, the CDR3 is TGTGCCAGCAGCCACGGGGGGGGCAATCAGCCCCAGCATTTT. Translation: CASSHGGGNQPQHF.

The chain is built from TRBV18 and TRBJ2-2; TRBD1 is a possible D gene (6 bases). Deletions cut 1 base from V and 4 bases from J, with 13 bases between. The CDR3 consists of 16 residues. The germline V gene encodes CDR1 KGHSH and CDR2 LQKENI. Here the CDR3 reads CASSPRPQGFTGELFF. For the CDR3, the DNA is TGTGCCAGCTCACCACGGCCACAGGGTTTCACCGGGGAGCTGTTTTTT.

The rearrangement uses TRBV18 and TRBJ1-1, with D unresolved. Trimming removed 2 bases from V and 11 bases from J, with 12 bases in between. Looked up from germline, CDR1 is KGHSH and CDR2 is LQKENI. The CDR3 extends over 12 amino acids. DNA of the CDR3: TGTGCCAGCTCACCAGTGGAAGCGCGGGCTTTCTTT. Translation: CASSPVEARAFF.

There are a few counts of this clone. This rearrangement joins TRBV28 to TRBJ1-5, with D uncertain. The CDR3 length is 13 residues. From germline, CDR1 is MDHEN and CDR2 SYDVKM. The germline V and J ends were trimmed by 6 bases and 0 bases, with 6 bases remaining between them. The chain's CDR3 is CASSSGSNQPQHF. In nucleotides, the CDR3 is TGTGCCAGCAGCTCAGGTAGCAATCAGCCCCAGCATTTT.

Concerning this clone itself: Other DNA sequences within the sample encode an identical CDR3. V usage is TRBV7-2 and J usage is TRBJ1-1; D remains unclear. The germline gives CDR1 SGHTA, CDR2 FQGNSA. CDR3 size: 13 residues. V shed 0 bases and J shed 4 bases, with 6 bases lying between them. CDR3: CASSLARGTEAFF. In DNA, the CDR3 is TGTGCCAGCAGCTTAGCGCGGGGCACTGAAGCTTTCTTT.

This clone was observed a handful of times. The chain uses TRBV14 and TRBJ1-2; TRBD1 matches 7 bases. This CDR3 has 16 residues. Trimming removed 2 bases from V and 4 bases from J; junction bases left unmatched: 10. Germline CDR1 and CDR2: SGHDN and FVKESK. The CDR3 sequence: CASSQWPTGAGYGYTF. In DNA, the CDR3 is TGTGCCAGCAGCCAATGGCCAACAGGGGCAGGCTATGGCTACACCTTC.

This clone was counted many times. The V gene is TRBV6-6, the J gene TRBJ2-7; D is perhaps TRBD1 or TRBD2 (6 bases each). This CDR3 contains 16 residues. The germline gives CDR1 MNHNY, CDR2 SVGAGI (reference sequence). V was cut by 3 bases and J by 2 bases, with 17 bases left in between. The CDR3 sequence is CASSYGAGQRTYEQYV. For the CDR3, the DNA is TGTGCCAGCAGTTATGGTGCGGGACAAAGAACCTACGAGCAGTACGTC.

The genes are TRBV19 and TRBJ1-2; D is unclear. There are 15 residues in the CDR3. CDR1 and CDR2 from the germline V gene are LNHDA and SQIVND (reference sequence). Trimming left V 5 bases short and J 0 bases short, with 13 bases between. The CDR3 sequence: CASSSKGLSNYGYTF. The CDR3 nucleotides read TGTGCCAGTAGTTCGAAAGGGTTGTCTAACTATGGCTACACCTTC. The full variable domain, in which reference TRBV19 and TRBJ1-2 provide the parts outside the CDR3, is DGGITQSPKYLFRKEGQNVTLSCEQNLNHDAMYWYRQDPGQGLRLIYYSQIVNDFQKGDIAEGYSVSREKKESFPLTVTSAQKNPTAFYLCASSSKGLSNYGYTFGSGTRLTVV.

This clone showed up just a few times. CDR3 residues: CASSLISRPSGSTYEQYF. CDR3 nucleotides: TGTGCCAGCAGCTTAATTTCGAGGCCCTCCGGGAGCACCTACGAGCAGTACTTC. The rearrangement uses TRBV11-2 and TRBJ2-7, with a weak D call TRBD2 (6 bases). This CDR3 has 18 residues. Germline V gene sequence: CDR1 SGHAT, CDR2 FQNNGV. Trimming took off 2 bases at V and 2 bases at J, with 22 bases between the two ends.

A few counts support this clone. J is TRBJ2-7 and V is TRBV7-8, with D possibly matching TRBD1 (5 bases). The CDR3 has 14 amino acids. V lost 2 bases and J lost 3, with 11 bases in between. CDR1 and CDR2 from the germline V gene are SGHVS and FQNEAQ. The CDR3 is CASSLQTVGYEQYV. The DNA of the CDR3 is TGTGCCAGCAGCTTACAGACAGTAGGCTACGAGCAGTACGTC.

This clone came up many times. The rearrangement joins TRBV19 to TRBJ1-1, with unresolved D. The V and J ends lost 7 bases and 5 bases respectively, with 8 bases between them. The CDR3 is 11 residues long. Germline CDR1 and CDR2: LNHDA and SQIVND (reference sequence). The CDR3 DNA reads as TGTGCCAGTATGAAGGGAACTGAAGCTTTCTTT. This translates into CASMKGTEAFF.

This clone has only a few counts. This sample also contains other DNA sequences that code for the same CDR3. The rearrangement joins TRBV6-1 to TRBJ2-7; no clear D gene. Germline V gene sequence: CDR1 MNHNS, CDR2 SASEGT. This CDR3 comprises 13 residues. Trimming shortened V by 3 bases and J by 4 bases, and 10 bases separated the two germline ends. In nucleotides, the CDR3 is TGTGCCAGCAGTGATCGGCTTTCATACGAGCAGTACTTC. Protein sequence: CASSDRLSYEQYF.

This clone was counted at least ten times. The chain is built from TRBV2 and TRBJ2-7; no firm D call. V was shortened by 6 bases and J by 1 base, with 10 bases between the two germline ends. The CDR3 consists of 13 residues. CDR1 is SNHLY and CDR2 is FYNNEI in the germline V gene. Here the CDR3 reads CASRADGSYEQYF. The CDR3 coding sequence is TGTGCCAGCAGGGCGGACGGTTCCTACGAGCAGTACTTC.

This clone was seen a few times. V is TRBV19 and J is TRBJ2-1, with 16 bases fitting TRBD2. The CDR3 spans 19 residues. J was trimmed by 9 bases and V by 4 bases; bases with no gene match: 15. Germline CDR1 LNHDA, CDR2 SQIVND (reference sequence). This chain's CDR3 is CASSKRQPGTSGRAGEQFF. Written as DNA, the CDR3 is TGTGCCAGTAGTAAAAGGCAGCCCGGGACTAGCGGGAGGGCCGGTGAGCAGTTCTTC.

The CDR3 protein is CASSLAGGQTSTDTQYF. CDR3 coding DNA: TGCGCCAGCAGCTTGGCAGGGGGACAGACTAGCACAGATACGCAGTATTTT. V is TRBV5-1 and J is TRBJ2-3, with 7 bases lining up with TRBD1. The V gene's germline CDR1 is SGHRS and CDR2 YFSETQ. V was pared by 0 bases and J by 0 bases, with 7 bases of the junction left unmatched. The CDR3 contains 17 residues.

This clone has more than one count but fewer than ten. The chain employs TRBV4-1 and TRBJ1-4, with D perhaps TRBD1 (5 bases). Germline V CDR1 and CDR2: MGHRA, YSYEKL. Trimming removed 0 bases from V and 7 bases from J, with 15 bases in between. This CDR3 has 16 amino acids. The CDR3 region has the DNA TGCGCCAGCAGCCAAGATCCAGCACAGGTGGCTGAAAAACTGTTTTTT. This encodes CASSQDPAQVAEKLFF.

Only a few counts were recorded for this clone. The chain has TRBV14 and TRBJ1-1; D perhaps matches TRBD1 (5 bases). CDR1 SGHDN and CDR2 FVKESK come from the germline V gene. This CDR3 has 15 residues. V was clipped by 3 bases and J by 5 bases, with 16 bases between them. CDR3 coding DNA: TGTGCCAGCAGCCAGATTGTGGGGGTTGGGACTGAAGCTTTCTTT. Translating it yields CASSQIVGVGTEAFF.

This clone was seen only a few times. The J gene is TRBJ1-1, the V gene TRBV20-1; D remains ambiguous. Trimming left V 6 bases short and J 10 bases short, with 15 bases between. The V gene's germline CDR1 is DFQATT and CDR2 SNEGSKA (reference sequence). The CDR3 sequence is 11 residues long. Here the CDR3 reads CSARSQTGAFF. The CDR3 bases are TGCAGTGCCCGAAGCCAGACGGGAGCTTTCTTT.

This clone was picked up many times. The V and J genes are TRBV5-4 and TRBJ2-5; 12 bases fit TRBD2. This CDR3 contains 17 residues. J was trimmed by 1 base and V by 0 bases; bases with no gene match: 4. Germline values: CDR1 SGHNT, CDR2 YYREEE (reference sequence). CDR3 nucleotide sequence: TGTGCCAGCAGCTTGGTACCTAGCGGGGGGGCCCAAGAGACCCAGTACTTC. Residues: CASSLVPSGGAQETQYF.

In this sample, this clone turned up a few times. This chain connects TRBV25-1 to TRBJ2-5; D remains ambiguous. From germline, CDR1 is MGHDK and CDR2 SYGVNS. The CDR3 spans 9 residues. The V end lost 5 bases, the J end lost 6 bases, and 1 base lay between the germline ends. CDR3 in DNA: TGTGCCAGCAGTCAGACCCAGTACTTC. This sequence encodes CASSQTQYF.

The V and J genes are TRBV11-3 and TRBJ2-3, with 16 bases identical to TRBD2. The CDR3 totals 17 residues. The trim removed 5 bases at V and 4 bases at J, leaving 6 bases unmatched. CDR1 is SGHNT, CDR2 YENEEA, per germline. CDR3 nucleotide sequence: TGTGCCAGCAGCCGAGGGACTAGCGGGGGGGCCGCAGATACGCAGTATTTT. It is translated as CASSRGTSGGAADTQYF. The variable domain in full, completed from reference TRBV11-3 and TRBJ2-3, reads EAGVVQSPRYKIIEKKQPVAFWCNPISGHNTLYWYLQNLGQGPELLIRYENEEAVDDSQLPKDRFSAERLKGVDSTLKIQPAELGDSAVYLCASSRGTSGGAADTQYFGPGTRLTVL.

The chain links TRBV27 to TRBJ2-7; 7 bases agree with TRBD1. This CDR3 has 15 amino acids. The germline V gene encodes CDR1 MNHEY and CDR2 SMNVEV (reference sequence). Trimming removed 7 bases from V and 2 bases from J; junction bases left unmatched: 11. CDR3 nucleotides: TGTGCCAGCAAACTGCAGGGGGTGGGGGCCTACGAGCAGTACTTC. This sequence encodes CASKLQGVGAYEQYF.

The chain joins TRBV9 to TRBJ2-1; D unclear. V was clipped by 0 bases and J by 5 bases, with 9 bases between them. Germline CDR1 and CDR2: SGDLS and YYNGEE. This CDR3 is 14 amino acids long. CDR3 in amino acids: CASSVGTDNNEQFF. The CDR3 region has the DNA TGTGCCAGCAGCGTAGGTACAGATAACAATGAGCAGTTCTTC.

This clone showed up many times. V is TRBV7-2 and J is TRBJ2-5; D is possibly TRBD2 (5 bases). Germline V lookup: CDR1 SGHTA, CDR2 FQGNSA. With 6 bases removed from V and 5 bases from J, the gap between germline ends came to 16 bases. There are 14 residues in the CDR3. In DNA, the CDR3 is TGTGCCAGCAGAACCTTAAATCCGGGGGAGACCCAGTACTTC. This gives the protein CASRTLNPGETQYF.

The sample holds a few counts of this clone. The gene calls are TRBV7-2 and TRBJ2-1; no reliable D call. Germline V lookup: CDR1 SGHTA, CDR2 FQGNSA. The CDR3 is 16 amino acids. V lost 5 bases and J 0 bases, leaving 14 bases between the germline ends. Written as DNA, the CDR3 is TGTGCCAGCAGCGGTCGACTCAAAAGCTCCTACAATGAGCAGTTCTTC. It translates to CASSGRLKSSYNEQFF.

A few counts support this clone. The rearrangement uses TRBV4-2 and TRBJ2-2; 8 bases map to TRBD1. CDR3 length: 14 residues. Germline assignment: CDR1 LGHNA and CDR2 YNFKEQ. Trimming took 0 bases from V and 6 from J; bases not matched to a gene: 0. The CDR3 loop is CASSQEGQAGELFF. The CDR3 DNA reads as TGTGCCAGCAGCCAAGAGGGACAGGCCGGGGAGCTGTTTTTT.